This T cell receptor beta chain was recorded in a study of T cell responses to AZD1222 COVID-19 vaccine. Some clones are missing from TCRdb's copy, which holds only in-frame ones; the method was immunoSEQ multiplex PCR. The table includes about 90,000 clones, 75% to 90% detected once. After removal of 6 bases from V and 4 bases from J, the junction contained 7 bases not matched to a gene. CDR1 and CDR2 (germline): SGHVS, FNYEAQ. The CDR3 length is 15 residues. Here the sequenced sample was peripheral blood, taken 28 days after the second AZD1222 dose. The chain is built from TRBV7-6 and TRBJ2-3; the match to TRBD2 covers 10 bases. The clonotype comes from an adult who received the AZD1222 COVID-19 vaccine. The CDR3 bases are TGTGCCAGCAGGGCACTAGCGGGAAGTGCAGATACGCAGTATTTT. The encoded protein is CASRALAGSADTQYF.